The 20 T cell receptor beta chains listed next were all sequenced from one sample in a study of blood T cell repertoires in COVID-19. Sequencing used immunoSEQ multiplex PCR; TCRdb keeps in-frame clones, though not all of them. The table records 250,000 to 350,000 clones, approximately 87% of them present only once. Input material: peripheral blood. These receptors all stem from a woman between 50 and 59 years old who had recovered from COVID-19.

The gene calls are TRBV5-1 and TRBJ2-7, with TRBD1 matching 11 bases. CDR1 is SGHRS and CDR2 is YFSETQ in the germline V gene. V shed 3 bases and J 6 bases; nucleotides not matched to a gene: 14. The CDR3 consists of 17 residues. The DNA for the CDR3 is TGCGCCAGCAGCTATTTAGGGACAGGGGGGCTAGTCGGCGAGCAGTACTTC. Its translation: CASSYLGTGGLVGEQYF.

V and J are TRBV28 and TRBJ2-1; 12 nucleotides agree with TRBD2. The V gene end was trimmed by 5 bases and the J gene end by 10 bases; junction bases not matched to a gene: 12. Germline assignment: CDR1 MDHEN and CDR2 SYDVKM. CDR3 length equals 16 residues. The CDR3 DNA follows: TGTGCCAGCAGTCCTAGTCCGGGACTAGCGGGTGGGGAGCAGTTCTTC. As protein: CASSPSPGLAGGEQFF.

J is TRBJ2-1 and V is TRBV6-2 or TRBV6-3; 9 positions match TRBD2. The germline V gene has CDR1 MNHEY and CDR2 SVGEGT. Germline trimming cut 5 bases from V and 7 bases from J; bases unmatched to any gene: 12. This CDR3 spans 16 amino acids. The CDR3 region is CASSKSGTSFRNEQFF. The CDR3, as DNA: TGTGCCAGCAGTAAGTCCGGGACTAGCTTTAGAAATGAGCAGTTCTTC.

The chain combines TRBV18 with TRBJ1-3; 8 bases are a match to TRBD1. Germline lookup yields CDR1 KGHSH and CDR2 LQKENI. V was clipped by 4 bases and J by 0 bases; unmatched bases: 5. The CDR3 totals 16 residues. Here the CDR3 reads CASSQGQASSGNTIYF. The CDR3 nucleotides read TGTGCCAGCTCACAGGGACAGGCGAGCTCTGGAAACACCATATATTTT.

This chain's CDR3 is CASSRGRGVDTQYF. CDR3 in DNA: TGTGCCAGCTCAAGAGGACGGGGAGTAGATACGCAGTATTTT. V gene TRBV18 combines with J gene TRBJ2-3; a weak D match, TRBD2 (5 bases). Trimming left V 5 bases short and J 5 bases short, with 14 bases between. The germline CDR1 and CDR2 sequences are KGHSH and LQKENI. This CDR3 has 14 amino acids.

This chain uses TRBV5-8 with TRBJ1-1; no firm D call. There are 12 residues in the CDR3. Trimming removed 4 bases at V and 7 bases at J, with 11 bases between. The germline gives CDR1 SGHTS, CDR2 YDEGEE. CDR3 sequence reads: CASSRENGEAFF. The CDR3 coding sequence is TGTGCCAGCAGCCGAGAAAACGGTGAAGCTTTCTTT.

The CDR3, as DNA: TGTGCCAGCTCACCGGGACTAGCCTACGAGCAGTACTTC. This encodes CASSPGLAYEQYF. The rearrangement links TRBV18 to TRBJ2-7, with 8 bases that match TRBD2. Germline V gene sequence: CDR1 KGHSH, CDR2 LQKENI. J was trimmed by 2 bases and V by 3 bases; bases with no gene match: 0. CDR3 length: 13 amino acids. Complete variable domain (other parts from reference TRBV18 and TRBJ2-7): NAGVMQNPRHLVRRRGQEARLRCSPMKGHSHVYWYRQLPEEGLKFMVYLQKENIIDESGMPKERFSAEFPKEGPSILRIQQVVRGDSAAYFCASSPGLAYEQYFGPGTRLTVT.

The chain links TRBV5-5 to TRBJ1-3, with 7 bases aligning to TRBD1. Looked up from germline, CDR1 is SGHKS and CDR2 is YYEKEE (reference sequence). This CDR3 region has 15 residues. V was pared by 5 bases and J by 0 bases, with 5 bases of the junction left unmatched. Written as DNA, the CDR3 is TGTGCCAGCAGGCACCGGGACAGCTCTGGAAACACCATATATTTT. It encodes CASRHRDSSGNTIYF.

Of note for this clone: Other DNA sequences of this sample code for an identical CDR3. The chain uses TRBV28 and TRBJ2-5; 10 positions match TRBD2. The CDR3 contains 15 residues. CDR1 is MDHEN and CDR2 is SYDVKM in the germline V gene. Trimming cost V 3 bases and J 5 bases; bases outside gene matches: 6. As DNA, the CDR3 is TGTGCCAGCAGTTTCTTAGCGGGAGGACGGGAGACCCAGTACTTC. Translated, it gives CASSFLAGGRETQYF.

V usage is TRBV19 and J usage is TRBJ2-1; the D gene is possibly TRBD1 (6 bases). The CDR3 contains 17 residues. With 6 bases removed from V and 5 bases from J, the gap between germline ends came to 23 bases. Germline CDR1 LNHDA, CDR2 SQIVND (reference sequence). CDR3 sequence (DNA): TGTGCCAGTAGCCCGACAGGATCAGGGCGTGGGGACAATGAGCAGTTCTTC. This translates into CASSPTGSGRGDNEQFF.

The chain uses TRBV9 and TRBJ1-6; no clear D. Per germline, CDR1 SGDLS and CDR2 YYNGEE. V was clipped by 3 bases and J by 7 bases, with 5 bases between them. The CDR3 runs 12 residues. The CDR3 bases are TGTGCCAGCAGCGGGCCCAATTCACCCCTCCACTTT. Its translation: CASSGPNSPLHF.

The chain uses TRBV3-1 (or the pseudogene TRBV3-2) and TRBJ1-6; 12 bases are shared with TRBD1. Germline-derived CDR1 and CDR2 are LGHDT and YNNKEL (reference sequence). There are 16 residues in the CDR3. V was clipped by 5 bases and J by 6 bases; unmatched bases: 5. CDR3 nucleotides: TGTGCCAGCAGCAAGGGACAGGGGGCCCGTAATTCACCCCTCCACTTT. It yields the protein CASSKGQGARNSPLHF.

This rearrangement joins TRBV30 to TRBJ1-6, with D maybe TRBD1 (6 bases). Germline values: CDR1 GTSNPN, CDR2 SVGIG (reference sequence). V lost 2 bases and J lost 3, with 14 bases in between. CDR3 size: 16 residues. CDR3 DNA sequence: TGTGCCTGGAGTACGGGACAAACGAGCTATAATTCACCCCTCCACTTT. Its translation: CAWSTGQTSYNSPLHF.

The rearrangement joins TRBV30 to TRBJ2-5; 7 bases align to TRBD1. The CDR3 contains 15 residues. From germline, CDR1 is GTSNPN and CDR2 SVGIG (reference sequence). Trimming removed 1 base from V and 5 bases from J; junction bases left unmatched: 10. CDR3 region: CAWSDLNRGVETQYF. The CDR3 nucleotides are TGTGCCTGGAGTGACCTGAACAGGGGAGTGGAGACCCAGTACTTC.

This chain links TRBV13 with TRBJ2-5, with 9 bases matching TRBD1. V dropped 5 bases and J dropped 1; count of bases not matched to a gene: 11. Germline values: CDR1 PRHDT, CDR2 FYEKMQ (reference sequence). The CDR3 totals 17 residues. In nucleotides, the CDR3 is TGTGCCAGCAGCCAGGGGACAGGGAACCGCATCCAAGAGACCCAGTACTTC. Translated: CASSQGTGNRIQETQYF.

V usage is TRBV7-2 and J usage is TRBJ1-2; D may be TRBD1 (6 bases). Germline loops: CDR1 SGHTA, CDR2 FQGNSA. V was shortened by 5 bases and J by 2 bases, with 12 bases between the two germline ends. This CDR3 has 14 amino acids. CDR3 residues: CASSPNTGNYGYTF. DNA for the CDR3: TGTGCCAGCAGCCCGAACACAGGGAACTATGGCTACACCTTC. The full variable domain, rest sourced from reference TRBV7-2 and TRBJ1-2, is GAGVSQSPSNKVTEKGKDVELRCDPISGHTALYWYRQSLGQGLEFLIYFQGNSAPDKSGLPSDRFSAERTGGSVSTLTIQRTQQEDSAVYLCASSPNTGNYGYTFGSGTRLTVV.

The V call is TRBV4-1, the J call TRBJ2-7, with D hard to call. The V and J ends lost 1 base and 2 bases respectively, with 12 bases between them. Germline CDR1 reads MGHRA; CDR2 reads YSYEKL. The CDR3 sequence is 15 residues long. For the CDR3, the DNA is TGCGCCAGCAGCCAAGGACTTGGCAACCCCTACGAGCAGTACTTC. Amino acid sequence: CASSQGLGNPYEQYF.

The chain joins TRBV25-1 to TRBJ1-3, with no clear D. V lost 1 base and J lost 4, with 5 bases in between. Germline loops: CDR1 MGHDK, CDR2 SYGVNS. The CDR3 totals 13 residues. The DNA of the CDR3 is TGTGCCAGCAGTGAATCGGGGGGAAACACCATATATTTT. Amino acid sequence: CASSESGGNTIYF.

CDR3 protein: CASSLGTGNNYGYTF. In DNA form, the CDR3 reads TGTGCCAGCTCACTTGGTACAGGGAATAACTATGGCTACACCTTC. The chain links TRBV18 to TRBJ1-2; a weak D match, TRBD1 (6 bases). CDR1 and CDR2 (germline): KGHSH, LQKENI. The CDR3 contains 15 residues. V was trimmed by 4 bases and J by 1 base, leaving 13 bases between them.

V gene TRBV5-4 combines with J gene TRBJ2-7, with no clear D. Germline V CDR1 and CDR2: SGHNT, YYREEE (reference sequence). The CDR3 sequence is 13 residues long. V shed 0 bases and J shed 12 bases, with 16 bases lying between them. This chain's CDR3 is CASSLETDPRRYF. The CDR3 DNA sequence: TGTGCCAGCAGCTTGGAAACTGACCCTAGGCGGTACTTC.